The rows below give T cell receptor beta chains drawn from one sample of a study of blood T cells in healthy people across ages. TCRdb used MiXCR to reprocess the 5' RACE reads, holding one entry per CDR3 protein. The table records about 1,800,000 distinct CDR3 sequences, roughly 28% of them present only once. Sequenced input: blood. These receptors came from a woman aged 25 to 45 in good health. The CDR3 runs from the conserved cysteine through the conserved F or W. The D gene is left open where the match is weak. Part of the rows lack a size; the others show once, few, many or a class for expanded clones.

>.|TRBJ1-1|TRBV18|.
CASSPTRTANHFNTEAFF
TGTGCCAGCTCACCCACCAGGACAGCGAACCACTTCAACACTGAAGCTTTCTTT
>.|TRBJ1-1|TRBV9|TRBD1
CASSVAGQGEAFF
TGTGCCAGCAGCGTAGCCGGACAGGGTGAAGCTTTCTTT
>many|TRBJ1-2|TRBV10-3|.
CASHGQGNPHGYTF
TGTGCCAGCCACGGACAAGGGAACCCACATGGCTACACCTTC
>.|TRBJ2-7|TRBV6-2/TRBV6-3|.
CASSYSRDWSYEQYF
TGTGCCAGCAGTTACTCGAGGGACTGGTCTTACGAGCAGTACTTC
>.|TRBJ2-1|TRBV20-1|.
CSAREEDSVWYAFF
TGCAGTGCTAGAGAAGAGGACAGTGTTTGGTATGCGTTCTTC
>.|TRBJ1-6|TRBV5-1|TRBD1
CASSRETRQGFENSPLHF
TGCGCCAGCAGCCGGGAGACTAGACAGGGATTTGAGAATTCACCCCTCCACTTT
>.|TRBJ1-2|TRBV28|.
CASLWPGRGGYTF
TGTGCCAGCCTATGGCCAGGGAGGGGTGGCTACACCTTC
>few|TRBJ2-3|TRBV5-1|.
CASSLHRGGSLDTQYF
TGCGCCAGCAGCCTTCACAGGGGAGGGTCGCTAGATACGCAGTATTTT
>.|TRBJ2-5|TRBV6-5|.
CASSGPCLEGTQYF
TGTGCCAGTTCCGGCCCCTGCTTGGAAGGGACCCAGTACTTC
>.|TRBJ2-1|TRBV7-2|.
CASSGGRNQLYNEQFF
TGTGCCAGCAGCGGGGGGAGAAACCAGTTGTACAATGAGCAGTTCTTC
>.|TRBJ2-5|TRBV9|.
CASSVGFQETQYF
TGTGCCAGCAGCGTAGGCTTCCAAGAGACCCAGTACTTC
>.|TRBJ1-1|TRBV7-2|.
CASSFFGRNTEAFF
TGTGCCAGCAGCTTCTTCGGCAGGAACACTGAAGCTTTCTTT